The sequence of this T cell receptor (beta chain) was determined in a study of T cells in Graves' hyperthyroidism and ophthalmopathy. V was pared by 3 bases and J by 6 bases, with 18 bases between. This CDR3 has 15 amino acids. Germline V gives CDR1 DFQATT, CDR2 SNEGSKA (reference sequence). Diagnosing involved the use of clinical symptoms, serum thyroxine and TRAb, thyroid ultrasound and orbital computed tomography. Amplified regions were TCR beta CDR3 sequences from RNA transcripts. The HTBI set primed first-round TCR CDR3 RT-PCR. One entry per CDR3 protein, called by TCRdb with MiXCR from the multiplex PCR reads. The table includes hundreds of thousands of distinct CDR3 sequences, roughly 15% detected once.

The sequence derives from a woman aged 40 to 49 with Graves' ophthalmopathy. Sequencing was carried out using blood. The chain has TRBV20-1 and TRBJ1-5; D is unresolved. The CDR3 spells CSASRARNSIQPQHF. The CDR3 DNA reads TGCAGTGCTAGTCGAGCCCGAAACTCAATTCAGCCCCAGCATTTT.